The count of the clone carrying this T cell receptor beta chain is one. The target antigen is unknown. Method: immunoSEQ multiplex PCR; TCRdb's copy keeps in-frame clones and lacks some. Of around 120,000 clones listed, 80% to 95% are singletons. This sample is drawn from a study of T cell responses to AZD1222 COVID-19 vaccine. Findings and limits, study-wide: Repertoires were obtained only post-peak T cell response. The donor cohort was predominantly white British with a female majority, and clonal diversity may have been underestimated.

The receptor comes from an adult in good health. The sample was peripheral blood, taken on day 0 of AZD1222 vaccination.

CDR3 residues: CASRFLADEQFF. The CDR3 nucleotides read TGTGCCAGCAGATTTTTGGCGGACGAGCAGTTCTTC. The genes are TRBV2 and TRBJ2-1, with no clear D. This CDR3 is built from 12 residues. Trimming cost V 6 bases and J 10 bases, with 13 bases left between them. CDR1 SNHLY and CDR2 FYNNEI come from the germline V gene.